The rows below give T cell receptor beta chains drawn from one sample of a study of blood T cell repertoires in COVID-19. Generated by immunoSEQ multiplex PCR, the TCRdb table keeps only in-frame clones and is missing some. The repertoire holds more than 200,000 clones, with roughly 88% as singletons. Sequencing input: peripheral blood. The receptors come from a middle-aged man with acute or convalescent COVID-19. CDR3s include the opening cysteine and the closing phenylalanine or tryptophan. D genes are given only for firm matches. Not every row has a clone size; where given, it reads once, few, many or a size class.

D,size,J,V,DNA,CDR3
NA,NA,TRBJ1-6,TRBV11-2,TGTGCCAGCAGCTTAGAATCCTGGTCTTTACAGGGTGGGCATTCACCCCTCCACTTT,CASSLESWSLQGGHSPLHF
NA,NA,TRBJ1-2,TRBV10-3,TGTGCCATCAGTGAGAGGGGGTGGGCCGATCGTGGCTACACCTTC,CAISERGWADRGYTF
TRBD1,NA,TRBJ1-4,TRBV3-1/TRBV3-2,TGTGCCAGCAGCCAACTTAGACAGGGGGCATCTAATGAAAAACTGTTTTTT,CASSQLRQGASNEKLFF
NA,NA,TRBJ2-1,TRBV11-3,TGTGCCAGCAGCTTAGGCGCTAGCCCCTACAATGAGCAGTTCTTC,CASSLGASPYNEQFF
TRBD2,few,TRBJ2-1,TRBV10-3,TGTGCCATCAGTGGGGCGACTAGCGGGAGCGATGAGCAGTTCTTC,CAISGATSGSDEQFF
NA,NA,TRBJ2-3,TRBV7-9,TGTGCCAGCAGGGCGGCCCTTGCCACAGATACGCAGTATTTT,CASRAALATDTQYF
NA,NA,TRBJ1-2,TRBV29-1,TGCAGCGCCCAGGACAGTTACTATGGCTACACCTTC,CSAQDSYYGYTF
TRBD1,NA,TRBJ1-6,TRBV5-1,TGCGCCAGCAGCGACACCTCGACAGGGGGCTATAATTCACCCCTCCACTTT,CASSDTSTGGYNSPLHF
NA,NA,TRBJ1-1,TRBV6-5,TGTGCCAGCAGGCAACCAGGGGCCGAAGCTTTCTTT,CASRQPGAEAFF
NA,NA,TRBJ1-1,TRBV3-1/TRBV3-2,TGTGCCAGCAGCCAAGTAGGGGACACTGAAGCTTTCTTT,CASSQVGDTEAFF
NA,NA,TRBJ1-5,TRBV6-1,TGTGCCAGCAGTGAGTGGGGGGATCAGCCCCAGCATTTT,CASSEWGDQPQHF
NA,NA,TRBJ1-2,TRBV19,TGTGCCAGTAGTCAGGGGTTCGACTATGGCTACACCTTC,CASSQGFDYGYTF
TRBD1,NA,TRBJ1-4,TRBV19,TGTGCCAGTAGTATCAACAGGGGACCCGCAACTAATGAAAAACTGTTTTTT,CASSINRGPATNEKLFF
NA,NA,TRBJ1-2,TRBV19,TGTGCCAGTAGTATAGATTTAGACAGAAGTAATGGCTACACCTTC,CASSIDLDRSNGYTF
TRBD2,NA,TRBJ2-1,TRBV5-4,TGTGCCAGCAGCCCTACTACGGGACTAGCCTACAATGAGCAGTTCTTC,CASSPTTGLAYNEQFF
TRBD2,NA,TRBJ2-1,TRBV2,TGTGCCAGCAGGGGGGGGGTGAGCTCCTACAATGAGCAGTTCTTC,CASRGGVSSYNEQFF
NA,NA,TRBJ2-3,TRBV29-1,TGCAGCGTCGGGGCGAAGGGGGTAGCTGCAGATACGCAGTATTTT,CSVGAKGVAADTQYF
TRBD1,few,TRBJ2-2,TRBV10-2,TGCGCCAGCAGTCACCCGAGGGGGACAGGGGGAATAGACACCGGGGAGCTGTTTTTT,CASSHPRGTGGIDTGELFF
NA,NA,TRBJ1-2,TRBV29-1,TGCAGCGTCAGGGTTAACTATGGCTACACCTTC,CSVRVNYGYTF
TRBD2,NA,TRBJ2-7,TRBV6-5,TGTGCCAGCAGTAGGGAAACGGGAGGGCCATTCGAGCAGTACTTC,CASSRETGGPFEQYF
TRBD1,NA,TRBJ1-4,TRBV18,TGTGCCAGCTCCGCAGCAGGGGGCGAAAAACTGTTTTTT,CASSAAGGEKLFF
NA,NA,TRBJ2-2,TRBV7-3,TGTGCCAGCAGCCTCAGCGGTGGAGGAGACACCGGGGAGCTGTTTTTT,CASSLSGGGDTGELFF
TRBD2,NA,TRBJ2-2,TRBV3-1/TRBV3-2,TGTGCCAGCAGCCGCAGGGAGGGATACACCGGGGAGCTGTTTTTT,CASSRREGYTGELFF
NA,NA,TRBJ1-3,TRBV18,TGTGCCAGCTTCCCGGGACTTTTCTCTGGAAACACCATATATTTT,CASFPGLFSGNTIYF
TRBD1,many,TRBJ2-1,TRBV6-4,TGTGCCAGCAGTGACTCCCGGACAGGGGGCAATGAGCAGTTCTTC,CASSDSRTGGNEQFF
TRBD1,many,TRBJ1-2,TRBV18,TGTGCCAGCTCACCTCAGACAGGGGATGGTGACACCTTC,CASSPQTGDGDTF
NA,NA,TRBJ2-3,TRBV7-9,TGTGCCAGCAGCTCCGACGTGGCGGGCACAGATACGCAGTATTTT,CASSSDVAGTDTQYF
NA,NA,TRBJ1-5,TRBV6-2/TRBV6-3,TGTGCCAGCAGTTACAGGGACATCTCACGGCCCCAGCATTTT,CASSYRDISRPQHF
NA,NA,TRBJ2-2,TRBV3-1/TRBV3-2,TGTGCCAGCAGCCAAGTTGCGGGGAACACCGGGGAGCTGTTTTTT,CASSQVAGNTGELFF
NA,NA,TRBJ2-5,TRBV29-1,TGCAGCGTTGCTAGTAGAGAGACCCAGTACTTC,CSVASRETQYF
NA,NA,TRBJ1-3,TRBV5-1,TGCGCCAGCAGCCCCAGGGTGGGAAACACCATATATTTT,CASSPRVGNTIYF
TRBD1,NA,TRBJ2-5,TRBV5-1,TGCGCCAGCAGCGGACAGGGGATAGAGACCCAGTACTTC,CASSGQGIETQYF
NA,NA,TRBJ2-1,TRBV6-2/TRBV6-3,TGTGCCAGCAGCCTAGGCGGCTCCTACAATGAGCAGTTCTTC,CASSLGGSYNEQFF
TRBD1,few,TRBJ2-5,TRBV27,TGTGCCAGCACCCTTACTTTCGGGACAGGGGGTGAGACCCAGTACTTC,CASTLTFGTGGETQYF
TRBD1,once,TRBJ1-6,TRBV6-6,TGTGCCAGCAGTTACGATGGACAGGGGGATTCACCCCTCCACTTT,CASSYDGQGDSPLHF
TRBD1,once,TRBJ2-7,TRBV5-4,TGTGCCAGCAGCCTACAGGGGGTTAACGAGCAGTACTTC,CASSLQGVNEQYF
TRBD1,NA,TRBJ2-4,TRBV5-5,TGTGCCAGCAGCCAGACGGGACAGGTCCGCTCTCTGTTAGCCAAAAACATTCAGTACTTC,CASSQTGQVRSLLAKNIQYF
NA,NA,TRBJ2-2,TRBV7-3,TGTGCCAGCAGCCCTGGCCTCACCGGGGAGCTGTTTTTT,CASSPGLTGELFF
NA,NA,TRBJ1-1,TRBV19,TGTGCCAGTAGCTCCAGAGGGTTCGAAGCTTTCTTT,CASSSRGFEAFF
NA,NA,TRBJ2-3,TRBV4-1,TGCGCCAGCAGCCAAGGGGGACACTCAGATACGCAGTATTTT,CASSQGGHSDTQYF
TRBD2,NA,TRBJ2-2,TRBV2,TGTGCCAGCAGTGATGGGCCGCGGGAGACCGGGGAGCTGTTTTTT,CASSDGPRETGELFF
TRBD1,NA,TRBJ2-7,TRBV6-5,TGTGCCAGCAGCCGTCCCCCAGGGGGCTTAGAGCAGTACTTC,CASSRPPGGLEQYF
NA,NA,TRBJ2-3,TRBV5-1,TGCGCCAGCAGCTTGGTTAGCGGCAATACAGATACGCAGTATTTT,CASSLVSGNTDTQYF
NA,NA,TRBJ1-2,TRBV19,TGTGCCAGTAGCCCACAATCGGGATACTTACCTTATGGCTACACCTTC,CASSPQSGYLPYGYTF
NA,NA,TRBJ2-5,TRBV19,TGTGCCAGTAGTACCAACAGACACCAAGAGACCCAGTACTTC,CASSTNRHQETQYF
NA,few,TRBJ1-1,TRBV11-2,TGTGCCAGCACCGTAGGGGTTTTGAACACTGAAGCTTTCTTT,CASTVGVLNTEAFF
NA,NA,TRBJ1-4,TRBV2,TGTGCCAGCAGCGCGGGAGAGTTTAATGAAAAACTGTTTTTT,CASSAGEFNEKLFF
NA,NA,TRBJ2-2,TRBV9,TGTGCCAGCAGCGTAGGAGGTACCGGCACCGGGGAGCTGTTTTTT,CASSVGGTGTGELFF
NA,NA,TRBJ2-5,TRBV7-2,TGTGCCAGCACCCGTCTTGGCCCCCAAGAGACCCAGTACTTC,CASTRLGPQETQYF
TRBD1,NA,TRBJ2-5,TRBV10-3,TGTGCCATCAGCGCCGGGACAGGGCCCCAAGAGACCCAGTACTTC,CAISAGTGPQETQYF
NA,NA,TRBJ1-1,TRBV25-1,TGTGCCAGCATACAGGAGAACACTGAAGCTTTCTTT,CASIQENTEAFF
NA,NA,TRBJ2-6,TRBV19,TGTGCCAGTAGTAGGGACGGGACTCGAGGGGCCAACGTCCTGACTTTC,CASSRDGTRGANVLTF
TRBD1,NA,TRBJ2-7,TRBV6-5,TGTGCCAGCAAGTCGGGACAGGGGGGGTACGAGCAGTACTTC,CASKSGQGGYEQYF
NA,NA,TRBJ1-1,TRBV6-6,TGTGCCAGCAGGCCAACAGGGTCGGAAGCTTTCTTT,CASRPTGSEAFF